The clone carrying this T cell receptor (beta chain) has a handful of counts. Its target is not known. The CDR3 regions of TCR beta were amplified from RNA transcripts. TCR CDR3 underwent first-round RT-PCR with the HTBI primer set. Using its own MiXCR run on the multiplex PCR reads, TCRdb lists one record per CDR3 protein. The sample yields about 560,000 distinct CDR3 sequences, 15% to 19% seen once. The sample is drawn from a study of T cells in Graves' hyperthyroidism and ophthalmopathy. Exclusion criteria comprised uncontrolled infection, other autoimmune disease, pregnancy or lactation. Notes on the study in general: Blood samples included most of the expanded thyroid clonotypes exceeding 0.001. Ophthalmopathy was model-predicted a median approximately 6.9 months pre-onset.

V lost 1 base and J lost 7, with 10 bases in between. CDR1 and CDR2 (germline): LNHDA, SQIVND (reference sequence). The CDR3 sequence is 13 residues long. This sequence originates from a woman younger than 45 with Graves' hyperthyroidism. The rearrangement links TRBV19 to TRBJ1-1; D not certain. The sample taken for sequencing was blood. In DNA form, the CDR3 reads TGTGCCAGTAGTATAGGGAGACATCTTGAAGCTTTCTTT. Its translation is CASSIGRHLEAFF.